The clone carrying this T cell receptor beta chain has only a few counts. These data are taken from a study of response to subunit inactivated influenza vaccine. The CDR3 has 16 residues. Trimming removed 2 bases from V and 4 bases from J; junction bases left unmatched: 8. Germline lookup yields CDR1 SGHRS and CDR2 YFSETQ. TCRdb re-called the RT-PCR reads through MiXCR, storing one row per CDR3 protein. The sample records roughly 540,000 distinct CDR3 sequences, under 30% being singletons. These same data were also listed under a study on T cells expressing NK-cell markers. From that report: 5'RACE template switching built TCR beta cDNA with unique molecular identifiers. All TCR beta repertoires analysed originated from sorted CD3+CD56+NKG2C+, CD3+CD56+NKG2C- and CD3+CD56-NKG2C+ T cells. There were seven HCMV-seropositive donors and one seronegative donor among the eight sequenced. NKG2C+ dominant clonotypes from 5 to 7 donors made up roughly 1.0-8% of CD8+ T cells.

Sequencing was performed on CD4+ T cells sorted from PBMCs, taken approximately 13 days after vaccination. This TCR came from a man aged 50-60 years who received an inactivated influenza vaccine. The chain carries TRBV5-1 and TRBJ2-3, with TRBD2 identical over 9 bases. CDR3 sequence reads: CASSFGRAGGPDTQYF. The CDR3 nucleotides read TGCGCCAGCAGCTTTGGTAGGGCGGGGGGGCCAGATACGCAGTATTTT.